The 3 T cell receptor beta chains listed next were all sequenced from one sample in a study of beta chain features in type 1 diabetes. Expressed TCRB transcripts got sequenced, as all isolated RNA was reverse transcribed. Sequencing used immunoSEQ multiplex PCR; TCRdb keeps in-frame clones, though not all of them. This table holds roughly 250,000 clones, roughly 70% found once. The sample taken for sequencing was naive CD4+ T cells from blood. These TCRs come from a man aged 25-45 years in good health.

There are a few counts of this clone. The rearrangement uses TRBV30 and TRBJ2-5; 9 bases line up with TRBD2. Per the germline V gene, CDR1 is GTSNPN and CDR2 is SVGIG (reference sequence). V shed 0 bases and J 5 bases; nucleotides not matched to a gene: 10. This CDR3 region has 16 residues. For the CDR3, the DNA is TGTGCCTGGAGTGTAGGTCTTCTAGCGGGAATGGAGACCCAGTACTTC. This encodes CAWSVGLLAGMETQYF.

V and J are TRBV29-1 and TRBJ2-1; the match to TRBD2 covers 9 bases. This CDR3 spans 15 amino acids. Trimming removed 2 bases from V and 4 bases from J; junction bases left unmatched: 6. Per the germline V gene, CDR1 is SQVTM and CDR2 is ANQGSEA. The CDR3 protein is CSVESWLAGYNEQFF. Here the CDR3 DNA reads TGCAGCGTTGAAAGTTGGCTAGCGGGGTACAATGAGCAGTTCTTC.

This chain joins TRBV18 and TRBJ2-5; D not certain. Germline V gene data show CDR1 as KGHSH and CDR2 as LQKENI. V was pared by 5 bases and J by 5 bases, with 12 bases between. The CDR3 loop spans 13 amino acids. This CDR3 is CASSSWGAETQYF. CDR3 nucleotides: TGTGCCAGCTCATCCTGGGGTGCGGAGACCCAGTACTTC.